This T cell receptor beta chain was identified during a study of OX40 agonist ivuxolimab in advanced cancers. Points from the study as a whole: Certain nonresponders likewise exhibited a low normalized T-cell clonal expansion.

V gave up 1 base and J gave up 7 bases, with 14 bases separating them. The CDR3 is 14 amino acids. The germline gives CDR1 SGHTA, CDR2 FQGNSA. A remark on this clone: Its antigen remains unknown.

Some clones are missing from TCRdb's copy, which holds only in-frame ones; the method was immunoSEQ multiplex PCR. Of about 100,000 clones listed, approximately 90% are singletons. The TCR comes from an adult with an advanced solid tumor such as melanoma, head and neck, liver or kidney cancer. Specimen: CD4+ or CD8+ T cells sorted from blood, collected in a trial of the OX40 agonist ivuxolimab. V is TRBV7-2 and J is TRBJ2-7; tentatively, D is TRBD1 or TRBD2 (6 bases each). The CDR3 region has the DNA TGTGCCAGCAGCTTAGACCCGGGGGCCCGGGAGCAGTACTTC. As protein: CASSLDPGAREQYF.